These 32 T cell receptor beta chains were all obtained from the same sample, sequenced in a study of blood T cell repertoires in COVID-19. Assay: immunoSEQ multiplex PCR; the TCRdb copy retains only in-frame clones and omits some. In the table there are hundreds of thousands of clones, approximately 85% of which are singletons. What was sequenced was PBMCs or T cells enriched from blood (not recorded which). The receptors here all came from a woman aged 50 to 65 who had recovered from COVID-19.

The rearrangement uses TRBV27 and TRBJ1-1, with 8 bases that match TRBD1. J lost 4 bases, V lost 1 base, and 8 bases had no gene match. The CDR3 spans 16 residues. From germline, CDR1 is MNHEY and CDR2 SMNVEV (reference sequence). DNA for the CDR3: TGTGCCAGCAGTTTATTGCGGACAGGGATATTCACTGAAGCTTTCTTT. Amino acid sequence: CASSLLRTGIFTEAFF.

This clone occurred once. The chain employs TRBV6-1 and TRBJ2-1, with 9 nucleotides matching TRBD2. Looked up from germline, CDR1 is MNHNS and CDR2 is SASEGT. With 2 bases clipped from V and 6 bases from J, the junction kept 8 bases outside the gene matches. The CDR3 spans 16 residues. CDR3 nucleotides: TGTGCCAGCAGTGAATCCGGGAGCGGGAGGTTCAATGAGCAGTTCTTC. Its translation: CASSESGSGRFNEQFF.

This clone was recorded only once. The chain employs TRBV9 and TRBJ1-1, with D unresolved. Trimming pared 1 base from V and 0 bases from J, leaving 7 bases between. The CDR3 has 14 amino acids. CDR1 SGDLS and CDR2 YYNGEE come from the germline V gene. The CDR3 DNA reads TGTGCCAGCAGCGTAACCGGGATGAACACTGAAGCTTTCTTT. Protein sequence: CASSVTGMNTEAFF.

The chain has TRBV5-1 and TRBJ2-1, with TRBD2 as a possible D gene (6 bases). Germline V gene lookup returns CDR1 SGHRS and CDR2 YFSETQ. V was pared by 2 bases and J by 9 bases, with 18 bases between. The CDR3 is 15 amino acids. CDR3 sequence (DNA): TGCGCCAGCAGCTTCGCGGGATACGTTGGGGGTGAGCAGTTCTTC. It encodes CASSFAGYVGGEQFF.

This chain connects TRBV5-4 to TRBJ2-7, with D possibly matching TRBD1 (6 bases). The V and J ends lost 0 bases and 5 bases respectively, with 15 bases between them. Germline V gene sequence: CDR1 SGHNT, CDR2 YYREEE (reference sequence). The CDR3 is made up of 15 amino acids. The CDR3 DNA follows: TGTGCCAGCAGCTTGGTTACAGGGATTTGGAACGAGCAGTACTTC. Its protein product is CASSLVTGIWNEQYF.

V is TRBV7-2 and J is TRBJ1-5; weak D call: TRBD1 (6 bases). The length of the CDR3 is 15 residues. Germline-derived CDR1 and CDR2 are SGHTA and FQGNSA. Trimming stripped 2 bases from V and 2 bases from J, with 10 bases between. CDR3 sequence reads: CASSLTGIGNQPQHF. For the CDR3, the DNA is TGTGCCAGCAGCTTAACAGGGATAGGCAATCAGCCCCAGCATTTT.

V is TRBV7-2 and J is TRBJ2-5; 9 nucleotides align to TRBD1. The CDR3 loop spans 15 amino acids. After removal of 5 bases from V and 4 bases from J, the junction contained 8 bases not matched to a gene. Looked up from germline, CDR1 is SGHTA and CDR2 is FQGNSA. As DNA, the CDR3 is TGTGCCAGCAGCGAGGGACAGGGACGGGGAGAGACCCAGTACTTC. It translates to CASSEGQGRGETQYF.

The J gene is TRBJ2-1, the V gene TRBV28; a weak D match, TRBD2 (5 bases). CDR1 is MDHEN, CDR2 SYDVKM, per germline. V lost 5 bases to trimming and J lost 5 bases, with 16 bases between them. This CDR3 is built from 15 residues. In DNA form, the CDR3 reads TGTGCCAGCAGTCCCACGGGAAGCAGGCACAATGAGCAGTTCTTC. It yields the protein CASSPTGSRHNEQFF.

The gene calls are TRBV6-4 and TRBJ2-7, with TRBD1 matching over 10 bases. The CDR3 is 16 residues long. The trim removed 4 bases at V and 2 bases at J, leaving 8 bases unmatched. Germline CDR1 MRHNA, CDR2 SNTAGT. CDR3 DNA sequence: TGTGCCAGCAGTGGGGAGGGACAGGGGCCAACCTACGAGCAGTACTTC. This codes for CASSGEGQGPTYEQYF.

This chain links TRBV2 with TRBJ2-2; TRBD2 agrees at 12 bases. Germline V gene sequence: CDR1 SNHLY, CDR2 FYNNEI. This CDR3 region has 18 residues. The V gene end was trimmed by 6 bases and the J gene end by 3 bases; junction bases not matched to a gene: 11. CDR3 in DNA: TGTGCCAGCAGCGACTCTACTAGCGGGAGGTATGACACCGGGGAGCTGTTTTTT. It yields the protein CASSDSTSGRYDTGELFF.

The chain joins TRBV18 to TRBJ2-2; TRBD1 might be the D (6 bases). Germline V gene lookup returns CDR1 KGHSH and CDR2 LQKENI. CDR3 length: 16 amino acids. Deletions cut 4 bases from V and 4 bases from J, with 16 bases between. This chain's CDR3 is CASSQQTGPGTGELFF. CDR3 DNA: TGTGCCAGCTCACAGCAAACAGGGCCGGGCACCGGGGAGCTGTTTTTT.

The CDR3 loop is CATSIPGGQGEQYF. The CDR3 DNA reads TGTGCCACCAGCATCCCAGGGGGGCAGGGCGAGCAGTACTTC. V is TRBV15 and J is TRBJ2-7; D is perhaps TRBD1 (7 bases). There are 14 residues in the CDR3. V lost 4 bases and J 6 bases, leaving 16 bases between the germline ends. The germline gives CDR1 LNHNV, CDR2 YYDKDF (reference sequence).

The chain recombines TRBV11-2 with TRBJ1-1; 7 nucleotides agree with TRBD1. The junction had 12 bases not matched to a gene; V was cut back by 4 bases and J by 4 bases. The CDR3 has 16 amino acids. In germline, CDR1 is SGHAT, CDR2 FQNNGV. CDR3 sequence: CASSWDTGALSTEAFF. The CDR3 DNA reads TGTGCCAGCAGCTGGGACACAGGGGCGCTTTCCACTGAAGCTTTCTTT.

Points on this clone: Other DNA sequences in this specimen translate into the identical CDR3. The rearrangement links TRBV9 to TRBJ2-7, with TRBD1 identical over 12 bases. The ends lost 0 bases at V and 5 bases at J; junction bases unmatched: 3. The germline CDR1 and CDR2 sequences are SGDLS and YYNGEE. This CDR3 has 15 amino acids. The CDR3 sequence: CASSVEGQGADEQYF. The CDR3, as DNA: TGTGCCAGCAGCGTAGAGGGACAGGGGGCAGACGAGCAGTACTTC.

V is TRBV7-3 and J is TRBJ1-3, with D hard to call. Germline V gives CDR1 SGHTA, CDR2 FQGTGA. Trimming took off 6 bases at V and 0 bases at J, with 9 bases between the two ends. This CDR3 has 14 amino acids. This CDR3 is CASSKTNSGNTIYF. CDR3 in DNA: TGTGCCAGCAGTAAAACAAACTCTGGAAACACCATATATTTT.

V and J are TRBV28 and TRBJ2-3, with TRBD2 matching 16 bases. Trimming took 4 bases from V and 6 from J; bases not matched to a gene: 7. The CDR3 covers 17 residues. Germline CDR1 reads MDHEN; CDR2 reads SYDVKM. The CDR3 DNA reads TGTGCCAGCAGTTCAGGGACTAGCGGGAGGGCCAAGGATACGCAGTATTTT. This translates into CASSSGTSGRAKDTQYF.

This chain joins TRBV10-1 and TRBJ2-1, with TRBD2 matching 12 bases. CDR1 is WNHNN, CDR2 SYGVQD, per germline (reference sequence). V lost 5 bases, J lost 0 bases, and 11 bases stayed unmatched. CDR3 length: 19 residues. In nucleotides, the CDR3 is TGCGCCAGCAGTAGGCGGACTAGCGGGGCGATAAGCTCCTACAATGAGCAGTTCTTC. Translation gives CASSRRTSGAISSYNEQFF.

V and J are TRBV6-5 and TRBJ1-2; 8 bases fit TRBD1. This CDR3 spans 14 amino acids. Losses at the gene ends were 6 bases for V and 2 bases for J; bases not matched to a gene: 5. Germline-derived CDR1 and CDR2 are MNHEY and SVGAGI. In nucleotides, the CDR3 is TGTGCCAGCAGACTGGGGACAGGAAACTATGGCTACACCTTC. Its translation is CASRLGTGNYGYTF.

This clone has more than one count but fewer than ten. The chain joins TRBV23-1 to TRBJ1-2; D uncertain. TRBV23-1 is assigned to the ORF class and has an uncertain function. The CDR3 has 13 residues. V was clipped by 10 bases and J by 8 bases, with 20 bases between them. The CDR3 reads CATKILAVSGYTF. The CDR3 DNA reads as TGCGCCACCAAGATCCTAGCGGTTTCGGGCTACACCTTC.

The rearrangement joins TRBV7-6 to TRBJ1-3, with 8 bases aligning to TRBD1. This CDR3 has 15 residues. V trimming: 6 bases; J trimming: 5 bases; junction bases outside the gene matches: 9. The germline CDR1 and CDR2 sequences are SGHVS and FNYEAQ. The CDR3 loop is CASRDGGRGRNTIYF. CDR3 sequence (DNA): TGTGCCAGCAGAGACGGAGGCAGGGGGCGAAACACCATATATTTT. Variable domain in full (rest from reference TRBV7-6 and TRBJ1-3): GAGVSQSPRYKVTKRGQDVALRCDPISGHVSLYWYRQALGQGPEFLTYFNYEAQQDKSGLPNDRFSAERPEGSISTLTIQRTEQRDSAMYRCASRDGGRGRNTIYFGEGSWLTVV.

The CDR3 region has the DNA TGTGCCACCAGCAGACACGGGACAGGAGTAAATCCTAACTATGGCTACACCTTC. This gives the protein CATSRHGTGVNPNYGYTF. The rearrangement joins TRBV15 to TRBJ1-2; TRBD1 aligns across 8 bases. The CDR3 is 18 residues long. The germline V gene has CDR1 LNHNV and CDR2 YYDKDF (reference sequence). The V segment lost 2 bases and the J segment 0 bases; nucleotides outside the gene matches: 11.

This sequence joins TRBV13 and TRBJ1-2, with TRBD1 as a possible D gene (5 bases). Trimming left V 3 bases short and J 5 bases short, with 13 bases between. Germline values: CDR1 PRHDT, CDR2 FYEKMQ (reference sequence). This CDR3 has 14 residues. The CDR3: CASSFLGGNYGYTF. In DNA, the CDR3 is TGTGCCAGCAGCTTTCTCGGGGGAAATTATGGCTACACCTTC.

The J gene is TRBJ1-5, the V gene TRBV20-1; weak D call: TRBD1 (6 bases). CDR3 length: 14 residues. Between the trimmed V and J ends, which lost 3 bases and 3 bases, there was a span of 12 bases. The germline CDR1 and CDR2 sequences are DFQATT and SNEGSKA (reference sequence). This CDR3 is CSASSGQINQPQHF. As DNA, the CDR3 is TGCAGTGCTAGTTCCGGACAGATCAATCAGCCCCAGCATTTT.

The rearrangement uses TRBV6-5 and TRBJ2-7; D might be TRBD2 (6 bases). This CDR3 region has 15 residues. Germline CDR1 is MNHEY and CDR2 is SVGAGI. V lost 0 bases and J 2 bases, leaving 11 bases between the germline ends. CDR3 nucleotide sequence: TGTGCCAGCAGTTACTCCGCGGGAAGGGCCTACGAGCAGTACTTC. Its translation: CASSYSAGRAYEQYF.

The V call is TRBV14, the J call TRBJ2-7; 7 bases are shared with TRBD1. This CDR3 has 14 amino acids. Germline trimming cut 0 bases from V and 4 bases from J; bases unmatched to any gene: 3. CDR1 SGHDN and CDR2 FVKESK come from the germline V gene. CDR3 sequence reads: CASSQEGQIYEQYF. CDR3 in DNA: TGTGCCAGCAGCCAAGAGGGACAGATATACGAGCAGTACTTC.

The chain uses TRBV30 and TRBJ2-2; TRBD2 matches at 7 bases. Trimming removed 0 bases from V and 6 bases from J; junction bases left unmatched: 10. Germline V CDR1 and CDR2: GTSNPN, SVGIG (reference sequence). This CDR3 spans 16 amino acids. The CDR3 region is CAWSVMGGGWSGELFF. The CDR3 nucleotides read TGTGCCTGGAGTGTAATGGGGGGAGGGTGGTCCGGGGAGCTGTTTTTT.

The J gene is TRBJ1-4, the V gene TRBV7-9; D is undetermined. CDR1 is SEHNR, CDR2 FQNEAQ, per germline (reference sequence). The CDR3 has 12 residues. V lost 4 bases to trimming and J lost 6 bases, with 6 bases between them. CDR3 DNA sequence: TGTGCCAGCAGCTCAGGTTATGAAAAACTGTTTTTT. Amino acids: CASSSGYEKLFF.

This chain joins TRBV18 and TRBJ2-3; TRBD1 matches 7 bases. The CDR3 consists of 16 residues. With 5 bases clipped from V and 0 bases from J, the junction kept 8 bases outside the gene matches. CDR1 KGHSH and CDR2 LQKENI come from the germline V gene. CDR3 amino acids: CASSKTGSLSTDTQYF. DNA of the CDR3: TGTGCCAGCTCAAAGACAGGGAGTTTAAGCACAGATACGCAGTATTTT.

The gene calls are TRBV7-6 and TRBJ2-5, with 8 bases fitting TRBD2. Losses at the gene ends were 4 bases for V and 5 bases for J; bases not matched to a gene: 15. The CDR3 is 17 residues long. From germline, CDR1 is SGHVS and CDR2 FNYEAQ. DNA for the CDR3: TGTGCCAGCAGCTGCCTCAATACTAGCGGCCAAAGGGAGACCCAGTACTTC. Residues: CASSCLNTSGQRETQYF.

The chain uses TRBV5-5 and TRBJ1-4; D call uncertain. In germline, CDR1 is SGHKS, CDR2 YYEKEE (reference sequence). Trimming took off 4 bases at V and 4 bases at J, with 14 bases between the two ends. This CDR3 comprises 15 residues. CDR3 DNA: TGTGCCAGCAGCGCGATTTCGGGAGTTAATGAAAAACTGTTTTTT. Its translation is CASSAISGVNEKLFF. Combining the CDR3 with reference TRBV5-5 and TRBJ1-4 gives the whole variable domain DAGVTQSPTHLIKTRGQQVTLRCSPISGHKSVSWYQQVLGQGPQFIFQYYEKEERGRGNFPDRFSARQFPNYSSELNVNALLLGDSALYLCASSAISGVNEKLFFGSGTQLSVL.

This chain uses TRBV6-5 with TRBJ2-1; D uncertain. Germline-derived CDR1 and CDR2 are MNHEY and SVGAGI. The CDR3 has 16 amino acids. V lost 2 bases, J lost 3 bases, and 14 bases lay in between. The CDR3 nucleotides are TGTGCCAGCAGTTACCTTTCAGATACCTTCTACAATGAGCAGTTCTTC. Translation gives CASSYLSDTFYNEQFF.

This clone has just a few counts. V usage is TRBV15 and J usage is TRBJ2-2, with a tentative D call TRBD1 (5 bases). From germline, CDR1 is LNHNV and CDR2 YYDKDF (reference sequence). CDR3 length equals 16 residues. V dropped 4 bases and J dropped 1 base, with 13 bases sitting between them. DNA for the CDR3: TGTGCCACCAGCACGTTCGGCAGGGTGAACACCGGGGAGCTGTTTTTT. It codes for CATSTFGRVNTGELFF.